These 28 T cell receptor beta chains came from one sample sequenced in a study of CD8 T cells in ankylosing spondylitis (dated by TCRdb to about 2017). The study at large found these results: A TCR beta motif made up of eight or nine highly homologous amino acid variants appeared to be characteristic of blood from ankylosing spondylitis patients.

These TCRs are of unknown antigen specificity. The method was 5' RACE. TCRdb shows the sequencer as Illumina HiSeq 2500. TCRdb redid the processing of the public reads, applying fastp at Q25 and MiXCR, and retained in-frame beta chains. Each record represents a unique CDR3 protein, reported with the most common genes and DNA among its rows. Recorded for this sample are fewer than 500,000 distinct CDR3 sequences; 26% of them occurred a single time. 0.89% of the sample belongs to the ten largest clones. Specimen: blood, either unsorted or a sorted T cell fraction (not recorded which). These receptors all stem from a male donor with ankylosing spondylitis.

In its sample, this clonotype was seen once. This chain connects TRBV30 to TRBJ2-6; the D is unclear. Trimming took 0 bases from V and 4 from J, leaving 4 bases between them. Germline V gene lookup returns CDR1 GTSNPN and CDR2 SVGIG (reference sequence). The CDR3 contains 13 residues. CDR3 loop: CAWSVGGANVLTF. CDR3 coding DNA: TGTGCCTGGAGTGTCGGGGGGGCCAACGTCCTGACTTTC.

The V call is TRBV20-1, the J call TRBJ2-1; D call uncertain. The V gene's germline CDR1 is DFQATT and CDR2 SNEGSKA (reference sequence). The CDR3 contains 13 residues. The V end was cut by 6 bases, the J end by 7 bases, with 16 bases between. The CDR3, as DNA: TGCAGTGCCGAAGGCAGCTGGATAAATGAGCAGTTCTTC. Its translation is CSAEGSWINEQFF.

This clonotype was seen a handful of times. The chain combines TRBV12-3 or TRBV12-4 with TRBJ1-6; D possibly corresponds to TRBD1 (6 bases). Between the trimmed V and J ends, which lost 2 bases and 6 bases, there was a span of 14 bases. The length of the CDR3 is 16 residues. The CDR3 protein is CASSLMGGAGNSPLHF. For the CDR3, the DNA is TGTGCCAGCAGTTTAATGGGGGGCGCGGGTAATTCACCCCTCCACTTT.

DNA of the CDR3: TGCAGCCAGCGGGAGGGATCAGATACGCAGTATTTT. It codes for CSQREGSDTQYF. The V call is TRBV29-1, the J call TRBJ2-3, with 10 bases aligning to TRBD2. This CDR3 contains 12 residues. CDR1 and CDR2 from the germline V gene are SQVTM and ANQGSEA. Trimming at V came to 8 bases and at J to 4 bases, leaving 3 bases not matched to a gene.

Ten or more counts support this clonotype. Germline is not matched at one junction end, which may reflect a read error. The rearrangement uses TRBV7-2 and TRBJ2-1; D gene ambiguous. This CDR3 region has 12 residues. In germline, CDR1 is SGHTA, CDR2 FQGNSA. CDR3 bases: TGTGCCAGCAGCCTTTCCTTCAATGAGCAGTTCTTC. This codes for CASSLSFNEQFF.

The rearrangement links TRBV9 to TRBJ2-5, with D possibly matching TRBD2 (5 bases). The ends were cut back, 0 bases at V and 1 base at J, with 16 bases in the middle. The germline gives CDR1 SGDLS, CDR2 YYNGEE. The CDR3 runs 17 residues. CDR3 nucleotides: TGTGCCAGCAGCGTAGGAGGGATTCGTAGCGCCCAAGAGACCCAGTACTTC. Its protein product is CASSVGGIRSAQETQYF.

The chain couples TRBV4-2 to TRBJ2-5; tentatively, D is TRBD2 (5 bases). The V end lost 4 bases, the J end lost 5 bases, and 14 bases lay between the germline ends. This CDR3 contains 14 residues. Germline V gives CDR1 LGHNA, CDR2 YNFKEQ. The CDR3 sequence: CASSPGVAWETQYF. The CDR3 DNA is TGTGCCAGCAGCCCTGGGGTAGCGTGGGAGACCCAGTACTTC.

This chain uses TRBV18 with TRBJ2-7, with D unclear. The CDR3 spans 13 residues. Germline-derived CDR1 and CDR2 are KGHSH and LQKENI. V lost 5 bases and J 4 bases, leaving 12 bases between the germline ends. CDR3 bases: TGTGCCAGCTCAACTGCCAGCTTATACGAGCAGTACTTC. This encodes CASSTASLYEQYF.

The J gene is TRBJ1-1, the V gene TRBV12-3 or TRBV12-4; D gene unclear. V lost 7 bases and J lost 7, with 16 bases in between. This CDR3 comprises 13 residues. The CDR3 sequence: CASTTGPGGEAFF. The DNA of the CDR3 is TGTGCCAGCACCACGGGCCCGGGCGGTGAAGCTTTCTTT.

This clonotype was detected a few times. This rearrangement joins TRBV2 to TRBJ2-2; D call uncertain. V lost 7 bases, J lost 3 bases, and 9 bases lay in between. The CDR3 is made up of 13 amino acids. The germline V gene encodes CDR1 SNHLY and CDR2 FYNNEI. This CDR3 is CASTRTYTGELFF. In nucleotides, the CDR3 is TGTGCCAGCACAAGGACGTACACCGGGGAGCTGTTTTTT. Complete variable domain (other parts from reference TRBV2 and TRBJ2-2): EPEVTQTPSHQVTQMGQEVILRCVPISNHLYFYWYRQILGQKVEFLVSFYNNEISEKSEIFDDQFSVERPDGSNFTLKIRSTKLEDSAMYFCASTRTYTGELFFGEGSRLTVL.

This chain connects TRBV5-6 to TRBJ1-1; 7 positions agree with TRBD1. J gave up 10 bases and V 4 bases, and 13 bases lay outside the gene matches. The CDR3 loop spans 14 amino acids. CDR1 is SGHDT and CDR2 is YYEEEE in the germline V gene. CDR3 coding DNA: TGTGCCAGCAGCCAAGATTACAGGGGAGGAGGAGCTTTCTTT. This sequence encodes CASSQDYRGGGAFF.

The chain combines TRBV18 with TRBJ1-2; D is unclear. The germline V gene has CDR1 KGHSH and CDR2 LQKENI. The CDR3 contains 15 residues. V gave up 4 bases and J gave up 1 base, with 13 bases separating them. The CDR3 region is CASSLDGHFNYGYTF. CDR3 sequence (DNA): TGTGCCAGCTCACTGGACGGGCACTTTAACTATGGCTACACCTTC. Complete variable domain (other parts from reference TRBV18 and TRBJ1-2): NAGVMQNPRHLVRRRGQEARLRCSPMKGHSHVYWYRQLPEEGLKFMVYLQKENIIDESGMPKERFSAEFPKEGPSILRIQQVVRGDSAAYFCASSLDGHFNYGYTFGSGTRLTVV.

The table lists this clonotype with a few counts. The chain joins TRBV6-1 to TRBJ1-5, with TRBD1 as a possible D gene (5 bases). Germline CDR1 reads MNHNS; CDR2 reads SASEGT. This CDR3 contains 14 residues. Trimming pared 3 bases from V and 10 bases from J, leaving 16 bases between. The CDR3, as DNA: TGTGCCAGCAGTGACAGGGCCGGCAGTAGTCCCCAGCATTTT. Its translation is CASSDRAGSSPQHF.

Of note for this clonotype: A read error may account for a junction end that differs from germline. The rearrangement links TRBV5-4 to TRBJ2-7; no definite D call. The CDR3 runs to 10 residues. Germline V lookup: CDR1 SGHNT, CDR2 YYREEE (reference sequence). CDR3 residues: CASPSDEQYF. CDR3 nucleotides: TGTGCCAGCCCCTCCGACGAGCAGTACTTC.

The CDR3 is CSAPLARTSYEQYF. In nucleotides, the CDR3 is TGCAGTGCCCCACTAGCGCGAACATCCTACGAGCAGTACTTC. The chain has TRBV20-1 and TRBJ2-7; 7 bases are shared with TRBD2. Trimming at V came to 6 bases and at J to 1 base, leaving 9 bases not matched to a gene. The CDR3 runs to 14 residues. Germline V lookup: CDR1 DFQATT, CDR2 SNEGSKA (reference sequence).

In its sample, this clonotype was seen a few times. The CDR3 protein is CATSIEGGDGYTF. In nucleotides, the CDR3 is TGTGCCACCAGTATTGAAGGGGGCGATGGCTACACCTTC. The chain carries TRBV24-1 and TRBJ1-2, with 7 bases aligning to TRBD1. Germline lookup yields CDR1 KGHDR and CDR2 SFDVKD. Germline trimming cut 6 bases from V and 6 bases from J; bases unmatched to any gene: 6. The CDR3 length is 13 residues.

This sequence joins TRBV6-1 and TRBJ2-7; TRBD1 matches 7 bases. Germline V gene lookup returns CDR1 MNHNS and CDR2 SASEGT. The ends lost 10 bases at V and 4 bases at J; junction bases unmatched: 7. The CDR3 extends over 12 amino acids. The CDR3 is CATQGQPYEQYV. In DNA form, the CDR3 reads TGTGCCACTCAGGGACAGCCTTACGAGCAGTACGTC.

This chain links TRBV3-1 with TRBJ1-1, with TRBD1 matching 7 bases. J was trimmed by 2 bases and V by 4 bases; bases with no gene match: 10. The CDR3 has 16 amino acids. Germline CDR1 LGHDT, CDR2 YNNKEL (reference sequence). The CDR3 sequence is CASSPYPDRPNTEAFF. CDR3 sequence (DNA): TGTGCCAGCAGCCCTTACCCGGACAGGCCAAACACTGAAGCTTTCTTT.

This chain uses TRBV7-2 with TRBJ2-1; 8 bases line up with TRBD2. The CDR3 covers 13 residues. CDR1 and CDR2 from the germline V gene are SGHTA and FQGNSA. Unmatched junction bases numbered 3, after V lost 4 bases and J lost 7 bases. DNA for the CDR3: TGTGCCAGCAGCTGGAGCGGGAGTAATGAGCAGTTCTTC. Translated, it gives CASSWSGSNEQFF. Complete variable domain (other parts from reference TRBV7-2 and TRBJ2-1): GAGVSQSPSNKVTEKGKDVELRCDPISGHTALYWYRQSLGQGLEFLIYFQGNSAPDKSGLPSDRFSAERTGGSVSTLTIQRTQQEDSAVYLCASSWSGSNEQFFGPGTRLTVL.

In its sample, this clonotype was seen a few times. The CDR3 coding sequence is TGTGCCAGCAAAGGTGGCGGTGGGGGGAATCAGCCCCAGCATTTT. This encodes CASKGGGGGNQPQHF. V is TRBV12-3 or TRBV12-4 and J is TRBJ1-5, with a tentative D call TRBD1 (5 bases). This CDR3 is 15 amino acids long. Trimming took 7 bases from V and 4 from J, leaving 17 bases between them.

This clonotype has only a few counts. The rearrangement joins TRBV20-1 to TRBJ2-2; 8 bases fit TRBD1. The V gene's germline CDR1 is DFQATT and CDR2 SNEGSKA (reference sequence). The CDR3 length is 15 residues. J was trimmed by 5 bases and V by 6 bases; bases with no gene match: 11. DNA for the CDR3: TGCAGTGCATCCACGGGGACAGGAGTAACCGGGGAGCTGTTTTTT. Its protein is CSASTGTGVTGELFF.

The J gene is TRBJ2-3, the V gene TRBV7-2, with 11 bases matching TRBD2. Germline V gene data show CDR1 as SGHTA and CDR2 as FQGNSA. This CDR3 is built from 15 residues. V shed 7 bases and J 3 bases; nucleotides not matched to a gene: 6. The CDR3 here is CASNPSGRFTDTQYF. Written as DNA, the CDR3 is TGTGCCAGCAACCCTAGCGGGAGGTTTACAGATACGCAGTATTTT.

V and J are TRBV4-2 and TRBJ2-3; D gene ambiguous. CDR1 LGHNA and CDR2 YNFKEQ come from the germline V gene. CDR3 length: 13 amino acids. The V gene lost 3 bases and the J gene lost 6 bases, with 10 bases spanning the gap. CDR3 sequence reads: CASSQGNMDTQYF. The CDR3 coding sequence is TGTGCCAGCAGCCAGGGGAATATGGATACGCAGTATTTT.

This sequence joins TRBV12-3 or TRBV12-4 and TRBJ2-1, with D perhaps given as TRBD1 or TRBD2 (6 bases each). Between the trimmed V and J ends, which lost 6 bases and 6 bases, there was a span of 18 bases. This CDR3 region has 15 residues. CDR3 in DNA: TGTGCCAGCAGCCGTTCGGGGGCAGGCGGCAATGAGCAGTTCTTC. It encodes CASSRSGAGGNEQFF.

This clonotype turned up a few times. The chain is built from TRBV7-2 and TRBJ1-1; a possible D gene is TRBD1 (5 bases). V shed 4 bases and J shed 0 bases, with 15 bases lying between them. CDR1 and CDR2 (germline): SGHTA, FQGNSA. The CDR3 covers 16 residues. The CDR3 DNA sequence: TGTGCCAGCAGCTCCCCCGGGACTCCCATGAACACTGAAGCTTTCTTT. Protein: CASSSPGTPMNTEAFF.

The chain carries TRBV3-1 and TRBJ2-2; 7 bases map to TRBD2. The junction had 3 bases not matched to a gene; V was cut back by 1 base and J by 7 bases. Looked up from germline, CDR1 is LGHDT and CDR2 is YNNKEL (reference sequence). This CDR3 contains 14 residues. This chain's CDR3 is CASSQAGGHGELFF. The CDR3 DNA is TGTGCCAGCAGCCAAGCGGGAGGTCACGGGGAGCTGTTTTTT.

The chain is built from TRBV7-8 and TRBJ2-7, with D possibly called TRBD1 or TRBD2 (5 bases each). CDR3 length equals 14 residues. The germline V and J ends were trimmed by 1 base and 6 bases, with 13 bases remaining between them. Germline V lookup: CDR1 SGHVS, CDR2 FQNEAQ. The DNA of the CDR3 is TGTGCCAGCAGCTTAGTTGGGGGAGAGGGCGAGCAGTACTTC. Translated, it gives CASSLVGGEGEQYF.

In DNA form, the CDR3 reads TGCGCCAGCAGCCCCACGACAGGGAAGATTTACAATGAGCAGTTCTTC. It translates to CASSPTTGKIYNEQFF. V gene TRBV5-1 combines with J gene TRBJ2-1, with TRBD1 matching over 7 bases. This CDR3 spans 16 amino acids. Germline CDR1 is SGHRS and CDR2 is YFSETQ. Germline trimming cut 4 bases from V and 4 bases from J; bases unmatched to any gene: 11. Looking up the rest from reference TRBV5-1 and TRBJ2-1 gives the full variable domain: KAGVTQTPRYLIKTRGQQVTLSCSPISGHRSVSWYQQTPGQGLQFLFEYFSETQRNKGNFPGRFSGRQFSNSRSEMNVSTLELGDSALYLCASSPTTGKIYNEQFFGPGTRLTVL.